One and the same sample provided the 20 T cell receptor beta chains below, sequenced in a study of T cell clonality in common variable immunodeficiency. Libraries were prepared by immunoSEQ multiplex PCR; TCRdb keeps only in-frame clonotypes and omits some of them. This repertoire holds about 52,000 clones, and none appear only once. Sequenced sample: peripheral blood mononuclear cells. These receptors all come from a person aged 18 to 75 in good health.

This clone has ten or more counts. CDR3: CASREGARRAFF. CDR3 DNA, as far as it was read: TGTGCCAGCAGAGAGGGGGCGCGTCGA. This chain joins TRBV6-2 or TRBV6-3 and TRBJ1-1; 7 nucleotides agree with TRBD1. The CDR3 end is not reached by the read, which stops 3 residues before it; the germline J gene fills it in. The CDR3 covers 12 residues. In germline, CDR1 is MNHEY, CDR2 SVGEGT.

This clone showed up many times. From the germline J gene comes the end of the CDR3, since the read stops 3 residues before it. The chain joins TRBV20-1 to TRBJ2-1, with 12 positions matching TRBD1. Germline CDR1 and CDR2: DFQATT and SNEGSKA (reference sequence). V trimming: 5 bases; J trimming: 9 bases; junction bases outside the gene matches: 5. The CDR3 consists of 13 residues. CDR3 DNA, as far as it was read: TGCAGTGCTGCGGGACAGGGGGCTTTTGAG. Translation: CSAAGQGAFE. The complete CDR3 protein is CSAAGQGAFEQFF.

This clone was recorded many times. The read comes to an end 3 residues before the CDR3 does, leaving the germline J gene to fill in the end. V usage is TRBV5-1 and J usage is TRBJ2-3, with 7 nucleotides matching TRBD1. Trimming cost V 0 bases and J 2 bases; bases outside gene matches: 6. Germline-derived CDR1 and CDR2 are SGHRS and YFSETQ. The CDR3 totals 16 residues. Partial CDR3 DNA: TGCGCCAGCAGCTTGGGAAACAGGGGATACACAGATACG. Protein sequence: CASSLGNRGYTDT. The whole CDR3 region reads CASSLGNRGYTDTQYF.

This clone was seen ten or more times. The read ends 3 residues shy of where the CDR3 ends; the end is completed using the germline J gene. The rearrangement links TRBV5-1 to TRBJ1-2; D is possibly TRBD1 (6 bases). CDR3 length: 15 residues. Per germline, CDR1 SGHRS and CDR2 YFSETQ. V was trimmed by 1 base and J by 4 bases, leaving 14 bases between them. Here the CDR3 reads CASSLFPRDTYGYTF. Incomplete CDR3 DNA: TGCGCCAGCAGCTTGTTCCCTCGGGACACCTATGGC.

This clone was recorded at least ten times. CDR3 sequence reads: CASSFDRNYGYTF. The DNA read from the CDR3 is TGTGCCAGCAGCTTCGACAGGAACTATGGC. The genes are TRBV7-9 and TRBJ1-2; tentatively, D is TRBD1 (6 bases). The observed sequence ends 3 residues before the CDR3 terminus, with the missing tail filled in from the germline J gene. CDR3 size: 13 residues. The ends were cut back, 3 bases at V and 2 bases at J, with 7 bases in the middle. Germline V lookup: CDR1 SEHNR, CDR2 FQNEAQ (reference sequence).

Turning to this clone: The junction departs from germline at one end; a sequencing error may be responsible. The read stops 3 residues short of the end of the CDR3; the missing end is completed from the germline J gene. The chain is built from TRBV19 and TRBJ1-2; 9 bases line up with TRBD1. There are 15 residues in the CDR3. The germline gives CDR1 LNHDA, CDR2 SQIVND (reference sequence). The part of the CDR3 DNA that was read is TGTGCCAGTAGTGATCCGGGACAGGGAAACTATGAC. The encoded protein is CASSDPGQGNYD. The whole CDR3 region reads CASSDPGQGNYDYTF.

CDR3 region: CASSPLPPSGGPYDYTF. Incomplete CDR3 DNA: TGTGCCAGCTCACCTCTTCCTCCTAGCGGGGGACCCTACGAC. The chain joins TRBV18 to TRBJ1-2, with a tentative D call TRBD1 (5 bases). The read gets to within 3 residues of the CDR3 end, and the germline J gene fills in the rest. CDR1 and CDR2 (germline): KGHSH, LQKENI. This CDR3 is built from 17 residues.

In this sample, this clone turned up many times. The read ends 3 residues early relative to the CDR3; the germline J gene fills the gap. The chain recombines TRBV18 with TRBJ1-2; D is possibly TRBD1 (5 bases). CDR1 is KGHSH and CDR2 is LQKENI in the germline V gene. This CDR3 region has 15 residues. Trimming pared 4 bases from V and 3 bases from J, leaving 15 bases between. CDR3 loop: CASSLRATAYYGYTF. The CDR3 bases that were read are TGTGCCAGCTCACTTCGAGCGACAGCCTACTATGGC.

This clone was found many times. The read halts 3 residues ahead of the CDR3 end, with the missing end drawn from the germline J gene. The chain combines TRBV10-3 with TRBJ1-4, with 10 bases matching TRBD1. CDR3 length: 12 amino acids. CDR1 and CDR2 from the germline V gene are ENHRY and SYGVKD. The CDR3 bases that were read are TGTGCCATCGGACAGGGGGGCTCACCA. Residues: CAIGQGGSP. In full, the CDR3 reads CAIGQGGSPLFF.

This clone was seen at least ten times. The CDR3 loop reads CASSLGQGGQETQYF. CDR3 DNA (partial): TGTGCCAGCAGCTTAGGCCAGGGGGGTCAAGAGACG. The J gene is TRBJ2-3, the V gene TRBV7-2; a weak D match, TRBD1 (7 bases). The read is 3 residues too short to cover the CDR3 end, so that end is filled in from the germline J gene. Germline V gene lookup returns CDR1 SGHTA and CDR2 FQGNSA. CDR3 size: 15 residues.

This clone was observed many times. The read gets to within 3 residues of the CDR3 end, and the germline J gene fills in the rest. This rearrangement joins TRBV7-2 to TRBJ2-1; 9 bases fit TRBD1. Per the germline V gene, CDR1 is SGHTA and CDR2 is FQGNSA. The trim removed 5 bases at V and 4 bases at J, leaving 6 bases unmatched. This CDR3 contains 15 residues. The DNA read from the CDR3 is TGTGCCAGCAGCAGGACAGGGGAACAATACAATGAG. It is translated as CASSRTGEQYNE. Given in full, the CDR3 is CASSRTGEQYNEQFF.

This clone was detected a few times. Read coverage stops 3 residues before the CDR3 terminus; the germline J gene supplies the remainder. This sequence joins TRBV11-1 and TRBJ2-2; 8 bases are a match to TRBD2. Trimming removed 5 bases from V and 6 bases from J; junction bases left unmatched: 5. The CDR3 spans 14 residues. Germline CDR1 is SGHAT and CDR2 is FQDESV (reference sequence). The DNA read from the CDR3 is TGTGCCAGCAGCATCTTGCGGGGGGCCGGGGAG. Amino acid sequence: CASSILRGAGE. The complete CDR3 protein is CASSILRGAGELFF.

This clone has at least ten counts. Read sequence stops 3 residues before the CDR3 end, and the germline J gene provides the missing end. V is TRBV12-5 and J is TRBJ1-1, with D perhaps matching TRBD1 (5 bases). Germline loops: CDR1 LGHNT, CDR2 FRNRAP. CDR3 length: 11 amino acids. CDR3 protein: CASGRTGEAFF. The CDR3 DNA, read in part, is TGTGCTAGTGGTCGAACAGGAGAA.

This clone was counted ten times or more. The sequenced CDR3 bases are TGTGCCAGCAGCTATCCCGACAGGGCCCATGGC. It translates to CASSYPDRAHG. The complete CDR3 sequence is CASSYPDRAHGYTF. The chain uses TRBV5-4 and TRBJ1-2; 7 bases line up with TRBD1. The read falls 3 residues short of the CDR3 end, and the missing part is taken from the germline J gene. V dropped 3 bases and J dropped 6; count of bases not matched to a gene: 8. CDR1 and CDR2 (germline): SGHNT, YYREEE (reference sequence). This CDR3 contains 14 residues.

This clone was seen at least ten times. CDR3 loop: CASSSRDSNTEAFF. CDR3 bases read: TGTGCCAGCAGCTCCCGGGACTCCAACACTGAA. The gene calls are TRBV7-8 and TRBJ1-1; D might be TRBD1 (5 bases). The CDR3 end lies 3 residues beyond the end of the read and is filled in from the germline J gene. Germline loops: CDR1 SGHVS, CDR2 FQNEAQ. The ends were cut back, 4 bases at V and 2 bases at J, with 11 bases in the middle. The CDR3 runs to 14 residues.

The table lists this clone with many counts. Partial CDR3 DNA: TGTGCCAGCAGTCGGACGGCGGGGTCGGCCTACGAG. Translating it yields CASSRTAGSAYE. The full CDR3 protein is CASSRTAGSAYEQYF. J is TRBJ2-7 and V is TRBV6-2 or TRBV6-3; D perhaps matches TRBD2 (6 bases). The read terminates 3 residues ahead of where the CDR3 ends, so the germline J gene completes it. CDR1 and CDR2 (germline): MNHEY, SVGEGT. V was shortened by 5 bases and J by 2 bases, with 16 bases between the two germline ends. CDR3 length: 15 residues.

At least ten counts were recorded for this clone. Sequencing ends 3 residues short of the CDR3 end; the germline J gene provides the rest. This chain links TRBV18 with TRBJ2-5; the match to TRBD2 covers 10 bases. V trimming: 0 bases; J trimming: 2 bases; junction bases outside the gene matches: 9. CDR1 and CDR2 from the germline V gene are KGHSH and LQKENI. The CDR3 totals 18 residues. The sequenced part of the CDR3 DNA is TGTGCCAGCTCACCACCCCTGTTATTAGCGGGAGGTCAAGAGACC. As protein: CASSPPLLLAGGQET. The CDR3 in full is CASSPPLLLAGGQETQYF.

This clone was seen at least ten times. The CDR3 here is CASSFHREANYGYTF. The CDR3 bases that were read are TGTGCCAGCAGCTTCCACAGGGAGGCTAACTATGGC. The chain uses TRBV7-2 and TRBJ1-2; possibly TRBD1 for D (6 bases). The read stops 3 residues short of the end of the CDR3; the missing end is completed from the germline J gene. CDR1 is SGHTA, CDR2 FQGNSA, per germline. The length of the CDR3 is 15 residues. V was trimmed by 3 bases and J by 0 bases, leaving 11 bases between them.

At least ten counts were recorded for this clone. Read data end 3 residues before the CDR3 end; the end is taken from the germline J gene. This rearrangement joins TRBV5-1 to TRBJ1-1, with 9 bases identical to TRBD1. Germline CDR1 is SGHRS and CDR2 is YFSETQ. CDR3 length equals 14 residues. Partial CDR3 DNA: TGCGCCAGCAGCACGTCCGGGACAGGGTTTCTA. Protein: CASSTSGTGFL. The CDR3 as a whole reads CASSTSGTGFLAFF.

This clone was observed a handful of times. The CDR3 extends 3 residues past the end of the read, so its final part is completed from the germline J gene. This chain links TRBV7-9 with TRBJ2-3; 8 bases are a match to TRBD2. Germline CDR1 is SEHNR and CDR2 is FQNEAQ (reference sequence). V shed 7 bases, J shed 4 bases, and the junction held 10 bases outside the gene matches. The CDR3 consists of 15 residues. CDR3 bases read: TGTGCCAGCAAAATGGCGGCGGGGGGCGCAGATACG. Translation: CASKMAAGGADT. From start to end, the CDR3 is CASKMAAGGADTQYF.